This T cell receptor (beta chain) was sequenced during a study of human T cells and chemical hapten exposure. Time point defined: patch test 3, about 24 weeks after DPC sensitization. As to treatment: therapeutic diphenylcyclopropenone sensitization with weekly scalp DPC. MiXCR, run by TCRdb on the RACE reads, gives a single entry per CDR3 protein. Among 210,000 or so distinct CDR3 sequences listed, under 25% were seen once. Germline-derived CDR1 and CDR2 are SNHLY and FYNNEI. CDR3 size: 17 residues. V gave up 3 bases and J gave up 4 bases; unmatched junction bases: 11. J is TRBJ2-1 and V is TRBV2, with TRBD2 matching 8 bases. The material was whole blood, obtained in connection with sensitization to the hapten diphenylcyclopropenone (DPC). This receptor was identified in a woman aged 40-49 years with alopecia areata. Some clones in this sample may be carry-over from other donors' samples. The CDR3 sequence is CASSEPEAGDSYNEQFF. CDR3 bases: TGTGCCAGCAGTGAGCCCGAAGCGGGAGACTCGTACAATGAGCAGTTCTTC. The entire variable domain, with the rest obtained from reference TRBV2 and TRBJ2-1, is as follows: EPEVTQTPSHQVTQMGQEVILRCVPISNHLYFYWYRQILGQKVEFLVSFYNNEISEKSEIFDDQFSVERPDGSNFTLKIRSTKLEDSAMYFCASSEPEAGDSYNEQFFGPGTRLTVL.